This T cell receptor beta chain was sequenced for a study of shared clonotypes between healthy human individuals (dated by TCRdb to between 2020 and 2021). Broadly, across the study: The cohort comprised two women and a few men aged 18 to 49 years. To increase sequencing depth and limit assay-specific biases, TCR repertoire library preparation and sequencing were carried out by different laboratories using diverse techniques. Per donor, three plates each were used for CD4 naive and CD4 memory, two for CD8 naive, and one for CD8 memory. To estimate repertoire size and how much clonotype sharing occurs between individuals, the study deeply sequenced the blood TCR repertoires of about five healthy adults. Per donor, leukapheresis produced somewhere between about 0.8 and 9 billion PBMCs.

Using the deep immunoSEQ assay, multiplex PCR amplified TCR CDR3 regions from genomic DNA. For each cell subset, the extracted genomic DNA was distributed evenly across all wells of several immunoSEQ 96-well plates, and each plate served as one replicate. For sorted subsets, approximately 200 ng of genomic DNA, equivalent to around 29,000 T cell genomes, went into each replicate PCR. Purified libraries were quantified with a Qubit 3.0 fluorometer, sized on a Bioanalyzer 2100, and re-quantified with the KAPA Library Quantification kit. Every immunoSEQ 96-well plate was sequenced on a separate single-read 150-cycle Illumina NextSeq 550 flow cell. The study's processing was this. Because only junctional sequences without quality scores were contained in the immunoSEQ output, filtering matching that applied to full-length reads could not be performed. To assign V/J genes and CDR3, sequences were annotated using PyIR, a Python wrapper for IgBLAST v1.9, with IMGT germline references. Reads with weak V/J assignments (E-value above 1e-6), missing CDR3, stop codons, out-of-frame junctions, or ambiguous translated residues were removed. V3J clonotypes were defined by identical inferred V gene, J gene, and CDR3 amino acid sequence. Percentage overlap between repertoires was calculated by dividing the number of shared unique clonotypes by the size of the smaller repertoire. RTK rarefaction, the Chao1 estimator, and Recon v2.1 estimates of unobserved clonotypes were used to assess repertoire richness. Generation probabilities for all TCRbeta clonotypes obtained by the gDNA method from several donors were computed using OLGA. TCRdb's version of the immuneACCESS table is confined to in-frame rearrangements and falls short of the full clone set. An unresolved V gene accounts for under half of the shortfall where checked; the remainder is of unknown origin. That table is the source of V, J and clone size, and D and trimming were worked out from the DNA. The sample table holds some 360,000 clones, of which around four fifths were seen once. Of the sample, 10% falls within the top ten clones.

Remarks on this clone: This receptor's antigen is unknown. No much larger clone is present one base from it, and per-base qualities are unavailable.

General conclusions and limits of the study: Rarefaction of sorted-subset datasets indicated incomplete sequencing despite the large sequencing depth. Sampling was limited to blood, and TCR repertoires in tissue likely differ from TCR repertoires in blood. Pairwise subsampling indicated that sequencing depth was expected to affect the degree of clonotype sharing among donors. Because the study included a small number of donors, the genetic and exposure-history diversity represented was limited. Clonotypes shared by all four sorted-subset donors showed higher generation probabilities than non-shared clonotypes. Larger estimated clonotype richness was generally found for naive subsets than for memory subsets. About 4.5% of naive CD4, 3% to 3.5% of naive CD8, around 2.3% of memory CD4, and 0.35% to 0.4% of memory CD8 clonotypes were shared across several donors.

Donors were healthy HIV-negative adults with no recently reported acute infections or vaccinations. All donors were Caucasian adults living in Nashville, Tennessee, USA. CD4+ T cells were enriched through magnetic negative selection, after which naive cells were positively selected on CD45RA and the remaining negative fraction served as the memory subset. After blood collection by leukapheresis, PBMCs were isolated using Ficoll-Histopaque density gradient centrifugation and then cryopreserved in the vapor phase of liquid nitrogen. Analytical flow cytometry was used to check the purity and quantity of every magnetically sorted T cell population. Each sorted fraction had its genomic DNA isolated and then quantified by UV absorbance on a Nanodrop 2000c. Including the terminal cysteine and phenylalanine, the CDR3 comprises 13 residues. The retained sequence is limited to the CDR3, 39 bases, with the frame set at the first base. CDR1 and CDR2 (SQVTM, ANQGSEA) derive from the germline V gene. V lost 4 bases and J lost 3 bases; the stretch between them is 13 bases long.

The receptor's source is a man in his thirties or forties in good health. The sample comprised memory CD4+ T cells sorted from blood. According to the study, the label for this sample's cell subset or site signals: CD45RA-negative fraction. The sequence is built from TRBV29-1 and TRBJ2-7, with the D gene tentatively TRBD1 or TRBD2, based on 5 matching bases in each. The nucleotides read TGCAGCGTTGCCCGGGACGGAGACTACGAGCAGTACTTC. Translated, it gives CSVARDGDYEQYF.